This TCR beta chain was retrieved from a study of Graves' ophthalmopathy and Graves' hyperthyroidism. Researchers took RNA transcripts and amplified TCR beta CDR3 regions from them. HTBI primers were employed in first-round RT-PCR, then a second-round multiplex PCR followed. TCRdb re-called the multiplex PCR reads with MiXCR, one entry per CDR3 protein. The data hold 150,000 to 200,000 distinct CDR3 sequences, with 39% observed a single time. The germline V and J ends were trimmed by 7 bases and 0 bases, with 13 bases remaining between them. This CDR3 spans 16 amino acids. This clonotype was recorded only once.

V and J are TRBV12-3 or TRBV12-4 and TRBJ2-6; possibly TRBD2 for D (5 bases). The receptor comes from a young man with Graves' ophthalmopathy. The sequencing sample was made of peripheral blood. This chain's CDR3 is CASTPDSHSGANVLTF. The DNA for the CDR3 is TGTGCCAGCACCCCGGACTCTCACTCTGGGGCCAACGTCCTGACTTTC.